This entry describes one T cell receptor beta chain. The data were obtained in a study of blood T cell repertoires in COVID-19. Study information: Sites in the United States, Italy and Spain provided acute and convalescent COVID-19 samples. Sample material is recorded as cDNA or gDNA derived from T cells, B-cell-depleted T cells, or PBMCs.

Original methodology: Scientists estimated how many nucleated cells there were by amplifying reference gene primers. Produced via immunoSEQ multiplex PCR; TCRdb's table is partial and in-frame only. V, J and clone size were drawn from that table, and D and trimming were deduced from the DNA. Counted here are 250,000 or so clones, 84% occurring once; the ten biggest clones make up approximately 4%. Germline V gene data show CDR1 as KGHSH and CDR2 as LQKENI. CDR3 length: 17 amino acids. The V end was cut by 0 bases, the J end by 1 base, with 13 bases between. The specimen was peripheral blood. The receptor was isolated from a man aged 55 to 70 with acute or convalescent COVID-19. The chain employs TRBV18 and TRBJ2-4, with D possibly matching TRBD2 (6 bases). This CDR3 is CASSPPPRELAKNIQYF. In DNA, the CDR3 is TGTGCCAGCTCACCACCCCCACGGGAGTTGGCCAAAAACATTCAGTACTTC.